This T cell receptor beta chain was sequenced for a study of cytomegalovirus exposure and HLA in healthy donors. The PCR was carried out with 60 Vbeta primers and 13 Jbeta primers. Sequencing used immunoSEQ multiplex PCR; TCRdb keeps in-frame clones, though not all of them. The repertoire has about 75,000 clones, around 84% of them found once; the top ten carry under 20%. CDR1 is SGHVS and CDR2 is FNYEAQ in the germline V gene. This CDR3 spans 14 amino acids. V lost 0 bases and J lost 4, with 8 bases in between. The clonotype was recovered from a man between 65 and 79 years old in good health and CMV-seropositive. V and J are TRBV7-6 and TRBJ2-3; possibly TRBD2 for D (5 bases). The sample consisted of PBMCs. Written as DNA, the CDR3 is TGTGCCAGCAGCTTAGCGGAGGTGTCAGATACGCAGTATTTT. Its translation: CASSLAEVSDTQYF.